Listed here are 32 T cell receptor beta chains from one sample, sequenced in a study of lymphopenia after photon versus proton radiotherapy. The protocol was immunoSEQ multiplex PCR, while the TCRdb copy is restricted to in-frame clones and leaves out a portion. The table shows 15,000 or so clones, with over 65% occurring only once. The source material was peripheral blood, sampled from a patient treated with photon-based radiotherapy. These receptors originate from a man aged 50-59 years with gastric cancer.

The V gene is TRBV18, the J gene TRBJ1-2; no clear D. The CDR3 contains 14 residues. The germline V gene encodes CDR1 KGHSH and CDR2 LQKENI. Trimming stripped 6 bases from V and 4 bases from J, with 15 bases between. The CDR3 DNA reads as TGTGCCAGCTCTCATGAGGGCGCGATCTATGGCTACACCTTC. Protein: CASSHEGAIYGYTF.

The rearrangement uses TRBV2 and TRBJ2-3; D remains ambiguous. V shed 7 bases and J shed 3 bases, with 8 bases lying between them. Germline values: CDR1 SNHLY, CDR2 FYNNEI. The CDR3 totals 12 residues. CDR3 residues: CASNLLTDTQYF. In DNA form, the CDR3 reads TGTGCCAGCAACCTGCTGACAGATACGCAGTATTTT.

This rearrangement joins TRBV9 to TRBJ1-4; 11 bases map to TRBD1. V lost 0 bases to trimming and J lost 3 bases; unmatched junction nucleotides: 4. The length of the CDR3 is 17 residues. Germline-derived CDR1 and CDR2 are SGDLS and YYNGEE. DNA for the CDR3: TGTGCCAGCAGCGTAGAGGACAGGGGGCTCGCTAATGAAAAACTGTTTTTT. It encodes CASSVEDRGLANEKLFF.

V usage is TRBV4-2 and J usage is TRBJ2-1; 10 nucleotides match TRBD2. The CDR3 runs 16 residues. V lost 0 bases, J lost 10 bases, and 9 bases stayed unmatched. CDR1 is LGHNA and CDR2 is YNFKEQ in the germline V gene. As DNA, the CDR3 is TGTGCCAGCAGCCAAGATCTAGCGGGACTAGCGCCGGAGCAGTTCTTC. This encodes CASSQDLAGLAPEQFF.

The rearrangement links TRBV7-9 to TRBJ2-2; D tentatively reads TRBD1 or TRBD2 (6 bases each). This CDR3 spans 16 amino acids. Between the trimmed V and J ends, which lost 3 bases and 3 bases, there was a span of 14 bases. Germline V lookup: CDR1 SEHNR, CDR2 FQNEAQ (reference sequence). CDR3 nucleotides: TGTGCCAGCAGCTTTTATCGGGGGCTCGACACCGGGGAGCTGTTTTTT. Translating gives CASSFYRGLDTGELFF.

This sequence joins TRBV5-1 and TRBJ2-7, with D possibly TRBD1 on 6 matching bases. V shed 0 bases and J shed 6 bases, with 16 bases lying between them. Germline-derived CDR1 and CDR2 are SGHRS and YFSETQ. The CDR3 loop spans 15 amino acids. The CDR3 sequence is CASSLDPRGDAEQYV. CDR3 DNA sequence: TGCGCCAGCAGCTTGGATCCCAGGGGTGATGCCGAGCAGTACGTC.

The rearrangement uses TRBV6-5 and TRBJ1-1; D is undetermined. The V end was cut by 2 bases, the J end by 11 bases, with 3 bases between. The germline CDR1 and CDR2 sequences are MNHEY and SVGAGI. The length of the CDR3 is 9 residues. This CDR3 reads CASSYDAFF. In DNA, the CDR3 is TGTGCCAGCAGTTACGACGCTTTCTTT.

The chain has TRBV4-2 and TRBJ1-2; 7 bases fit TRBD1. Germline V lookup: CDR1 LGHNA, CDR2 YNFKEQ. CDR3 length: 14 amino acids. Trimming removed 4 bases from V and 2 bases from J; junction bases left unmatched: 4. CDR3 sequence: CASSPLQGNYGYTF. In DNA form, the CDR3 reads TGTGCCAGCAGCCCGCTACAGGGGAACTATGGCTACACCTTC.

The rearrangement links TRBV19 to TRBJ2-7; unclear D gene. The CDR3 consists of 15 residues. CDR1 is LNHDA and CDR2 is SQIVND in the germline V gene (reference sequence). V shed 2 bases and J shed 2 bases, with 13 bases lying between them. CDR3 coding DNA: TGTGCCAGTAGTATAAGACCGAAGCAACCCTACGAGCAGTACTTC. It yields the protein CASSIRPKQPYEQYF.

The CDR3 spells CSVTDRGQGTGELFF. CDR3 nucleotides: TGCAGCGTCACCGACAGGGGGCAGGGCACCGGGGAGCTGTTTTTT. This chain connects TRBV29-1 to TRBJ2-2, with 10 nucleotides matching TRBD1. The CDR3 length is 15 residues. Germline V gene data show CDR1 as SQVTM and CDR2 as ANQGSEA. V lost 6 bases, J lost 4 bases, and 8 bases stayed unmatched.

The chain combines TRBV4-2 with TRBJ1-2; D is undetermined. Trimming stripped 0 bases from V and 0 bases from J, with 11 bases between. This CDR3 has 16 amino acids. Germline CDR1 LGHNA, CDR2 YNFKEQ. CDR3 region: CASSQDAVKANYGYTF. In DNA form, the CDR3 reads TGTGCCAGCAGCCAAGATGCAGTTAAAGCTAACTATGGCTACACCTTC.

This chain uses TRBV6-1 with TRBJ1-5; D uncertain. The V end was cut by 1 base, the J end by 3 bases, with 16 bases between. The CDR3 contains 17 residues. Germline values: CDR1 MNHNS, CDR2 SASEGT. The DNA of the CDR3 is TGTGCCAGCAGTGAAGGGGTATCGGGCAGCCCCAATCAGCCCCAGCATTTT. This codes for CASSEGVSGSPNQPQHF.

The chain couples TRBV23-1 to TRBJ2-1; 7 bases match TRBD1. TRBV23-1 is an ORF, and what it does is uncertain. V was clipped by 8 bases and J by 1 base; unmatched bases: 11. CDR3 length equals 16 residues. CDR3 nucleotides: TGCGCCAGCGGCTCGGGGCAGGGGGTATCCTACAATGAGCAGTTCTTC. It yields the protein CASGSGQGVSYNEQFF.

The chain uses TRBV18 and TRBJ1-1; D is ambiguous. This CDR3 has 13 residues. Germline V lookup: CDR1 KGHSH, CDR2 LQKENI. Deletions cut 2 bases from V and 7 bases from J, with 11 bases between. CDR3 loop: CASSPGPLLEAFF. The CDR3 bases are TGTGCCAGCTCACCAGGACCCTTACTTGAAGCTTTCTTT.

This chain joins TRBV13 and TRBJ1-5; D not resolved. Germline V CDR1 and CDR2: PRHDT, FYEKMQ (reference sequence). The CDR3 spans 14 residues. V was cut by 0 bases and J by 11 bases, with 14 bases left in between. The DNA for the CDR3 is TGTGCCAGCAGCTTAGGCCGTAGCAATCCGACCCAGCATTTT. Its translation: CASSLGRSNPTQHF.

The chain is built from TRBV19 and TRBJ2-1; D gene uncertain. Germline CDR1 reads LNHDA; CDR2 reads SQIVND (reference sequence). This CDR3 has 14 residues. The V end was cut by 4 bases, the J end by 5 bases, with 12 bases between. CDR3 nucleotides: TGTGCCAGTAGTAACTACCCTGGGGACAATGAGCAGTTCTTC. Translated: CASSNYPGDNEQFF.

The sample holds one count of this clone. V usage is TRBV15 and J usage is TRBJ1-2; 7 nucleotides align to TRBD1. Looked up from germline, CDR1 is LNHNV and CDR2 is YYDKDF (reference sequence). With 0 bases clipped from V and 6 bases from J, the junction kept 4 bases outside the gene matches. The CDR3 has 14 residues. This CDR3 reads CATSRDKGADGYTF. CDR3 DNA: TGTGCCACCAGCAGAGATAAGGGGGCGGATGGCTACACCTTC.

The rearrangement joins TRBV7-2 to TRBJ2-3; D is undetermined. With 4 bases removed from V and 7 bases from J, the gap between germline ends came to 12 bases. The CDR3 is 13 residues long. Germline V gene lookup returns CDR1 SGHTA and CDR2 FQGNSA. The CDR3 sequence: CASSSHLKNTQYF. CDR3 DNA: TGTGCCAGCAGCTCCCACCTAAAAAATACGCAGTATTTT.

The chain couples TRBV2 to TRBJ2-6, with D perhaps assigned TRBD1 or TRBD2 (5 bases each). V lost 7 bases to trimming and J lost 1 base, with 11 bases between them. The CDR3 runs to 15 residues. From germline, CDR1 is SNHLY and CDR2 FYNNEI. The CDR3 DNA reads TGTGCCAGCACTGGGGACGGATCTGGGGCCAACGTCCTGACTTTC. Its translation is CASTGDGSGANVLTF. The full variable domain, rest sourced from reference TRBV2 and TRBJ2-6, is EPEVTQTPSHQVTQMGQEVILRCVPISNHLYFYWYRQILGQKVEFLVSFYNNEISEKSEIFDDQFSVERPDGSNFTLKIRSTKLEDSAMYFCASTGDGSGANVLTFGAGSRLTVL.

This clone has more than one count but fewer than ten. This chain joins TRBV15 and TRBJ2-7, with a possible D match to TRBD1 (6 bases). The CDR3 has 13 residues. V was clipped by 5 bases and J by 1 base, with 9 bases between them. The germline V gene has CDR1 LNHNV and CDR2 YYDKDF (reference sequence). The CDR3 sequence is CATSSGQSYEQYV. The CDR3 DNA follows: TGTGCCACCAGCTCTGGACAGTCCTACGAGCAGTACGTC.

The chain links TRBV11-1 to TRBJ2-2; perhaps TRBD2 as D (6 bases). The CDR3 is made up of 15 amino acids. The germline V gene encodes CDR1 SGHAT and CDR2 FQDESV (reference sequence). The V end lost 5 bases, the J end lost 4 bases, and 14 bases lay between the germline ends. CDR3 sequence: CASSHRLGGTGELFF. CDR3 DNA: TGTGCCAGCAGCCATAGACTAGGCGGCACCGGGGAGCTGTTTTTT.

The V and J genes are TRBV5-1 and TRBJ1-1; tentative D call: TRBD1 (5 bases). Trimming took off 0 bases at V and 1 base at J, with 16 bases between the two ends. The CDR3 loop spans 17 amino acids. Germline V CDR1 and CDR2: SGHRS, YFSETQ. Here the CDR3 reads CASSLGFGGGRNTEAFF. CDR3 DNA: TGCGCCAGCAGCTTGGGATTTGGTGGGGGACGGAACACTGAAGCTTTCTTT.

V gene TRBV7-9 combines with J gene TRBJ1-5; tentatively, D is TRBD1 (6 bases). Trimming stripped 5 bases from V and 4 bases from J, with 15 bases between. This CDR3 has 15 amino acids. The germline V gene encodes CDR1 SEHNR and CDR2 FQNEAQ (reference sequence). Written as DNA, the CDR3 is TGTGCCAGCAGCCCTCGGGGGGGCGGGAATCAGCCCCAGCATTTT. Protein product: CASSPRGGGNQPQHF.

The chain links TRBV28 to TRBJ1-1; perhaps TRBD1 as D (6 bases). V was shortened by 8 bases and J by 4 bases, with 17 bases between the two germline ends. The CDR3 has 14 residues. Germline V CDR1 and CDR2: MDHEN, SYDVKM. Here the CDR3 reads CASYIQGSGTEAFF. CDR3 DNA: TGTGCCAGCTACATCCAGGGGAGTGGCACTGAAGCTTTCTTT.

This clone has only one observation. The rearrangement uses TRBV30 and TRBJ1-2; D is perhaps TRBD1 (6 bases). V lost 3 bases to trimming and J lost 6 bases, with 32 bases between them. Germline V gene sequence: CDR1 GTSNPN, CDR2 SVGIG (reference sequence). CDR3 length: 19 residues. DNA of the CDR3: TGTGCCTGGAGAGAGCGGCGGGGGGCATCTGGCCGAAACCTTCATGGCTACACCTTC. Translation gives CAWRERRGASGRNLHGYTF.

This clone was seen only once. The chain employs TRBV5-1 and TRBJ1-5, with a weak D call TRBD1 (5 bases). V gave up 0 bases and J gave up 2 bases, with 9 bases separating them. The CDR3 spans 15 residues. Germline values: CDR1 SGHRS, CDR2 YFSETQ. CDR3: CASSLDGGGNQPQHF. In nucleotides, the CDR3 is TGCGCCAGCAGCTTGGACGGGGGTGGCAATCAGCCCCAGCATTTT.

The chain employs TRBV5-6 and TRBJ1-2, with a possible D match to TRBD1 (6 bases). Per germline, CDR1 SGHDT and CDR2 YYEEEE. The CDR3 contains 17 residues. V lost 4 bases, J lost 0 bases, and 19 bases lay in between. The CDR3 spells CASSRDTGLKTNYGYTF. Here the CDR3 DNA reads TGTGCCAGCAGCCGCGATACAGGGCTCAAGACTAACTATGGCTACACCTTC.

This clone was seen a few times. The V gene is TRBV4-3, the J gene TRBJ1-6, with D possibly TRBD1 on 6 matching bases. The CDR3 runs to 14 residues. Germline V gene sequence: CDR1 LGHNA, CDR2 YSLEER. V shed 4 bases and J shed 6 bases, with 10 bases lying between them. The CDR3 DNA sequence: TGCGCCAGCAGCCTAGGACAGATTAATTCACCCCTCCACTTT. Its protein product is CASSLGQINSPLHF.

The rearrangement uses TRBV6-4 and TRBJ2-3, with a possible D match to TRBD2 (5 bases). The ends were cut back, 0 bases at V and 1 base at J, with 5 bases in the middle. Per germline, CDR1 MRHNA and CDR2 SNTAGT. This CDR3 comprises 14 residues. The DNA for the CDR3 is TGTGCCAGCAGTGACTCGAGGGGCACAGATACGCAGTATTTT. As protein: CASSDSRGTDTQYF.

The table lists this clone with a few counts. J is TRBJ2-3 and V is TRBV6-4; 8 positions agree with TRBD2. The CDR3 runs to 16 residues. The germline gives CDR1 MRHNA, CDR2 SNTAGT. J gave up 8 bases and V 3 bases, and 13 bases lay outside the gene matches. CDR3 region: CASSETFSGGRATQYF. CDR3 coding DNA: TGTGCCAGCAGTGAGACCTTTTCGGGGGGGCGCGCTACGCAGTATTTT.

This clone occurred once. For the CDR3, the DNA is TGTGCCAGCAGCTACCACAATGAGCAGTTCTTC. It specifies CASSYHNEQFF. The rearrangement uses TRBV11-2 and TRBJ2-1; no firm D call. Germline V lookup: CDR1 SGHAT, CDR2 FQNNGV. The CDR3 is 11 amino acids. Deletions cut 4 bases from V and 5 bases from J, with 3 bases between.

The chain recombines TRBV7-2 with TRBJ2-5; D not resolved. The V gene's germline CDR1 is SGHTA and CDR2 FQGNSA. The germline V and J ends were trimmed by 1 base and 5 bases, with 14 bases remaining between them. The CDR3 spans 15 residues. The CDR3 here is CASSLVVSVRETQYF. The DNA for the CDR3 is TGTGCCAGCAGCTTAGTGGTTTCGGTGCGGGAGACCCAGTACTTC.